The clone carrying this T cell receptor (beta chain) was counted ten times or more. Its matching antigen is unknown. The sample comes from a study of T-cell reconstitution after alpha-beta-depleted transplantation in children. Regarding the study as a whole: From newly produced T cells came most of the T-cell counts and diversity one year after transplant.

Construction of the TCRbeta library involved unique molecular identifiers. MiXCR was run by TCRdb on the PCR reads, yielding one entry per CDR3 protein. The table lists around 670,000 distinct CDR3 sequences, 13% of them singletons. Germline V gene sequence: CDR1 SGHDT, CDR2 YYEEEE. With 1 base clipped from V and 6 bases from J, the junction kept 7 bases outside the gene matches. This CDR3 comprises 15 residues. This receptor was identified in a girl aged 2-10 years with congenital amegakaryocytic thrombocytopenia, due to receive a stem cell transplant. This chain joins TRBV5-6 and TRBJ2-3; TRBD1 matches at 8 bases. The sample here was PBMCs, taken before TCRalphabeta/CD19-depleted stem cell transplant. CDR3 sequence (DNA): TGTGCCAGCAGCTTGACCCAGGGGGCCTGGGATACGCAGTATTTT. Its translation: CASSLTQGAWDTQYF.